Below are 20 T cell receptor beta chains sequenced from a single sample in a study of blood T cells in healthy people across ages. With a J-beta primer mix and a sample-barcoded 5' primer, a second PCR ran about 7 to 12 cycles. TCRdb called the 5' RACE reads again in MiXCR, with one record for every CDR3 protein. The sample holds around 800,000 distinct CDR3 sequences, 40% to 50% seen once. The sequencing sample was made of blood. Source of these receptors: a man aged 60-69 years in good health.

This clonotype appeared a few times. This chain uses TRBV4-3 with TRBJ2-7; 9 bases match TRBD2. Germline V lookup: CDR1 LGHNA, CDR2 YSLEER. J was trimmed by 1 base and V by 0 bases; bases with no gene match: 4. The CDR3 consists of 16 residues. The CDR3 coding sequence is TGCGCCAGCAGCCAAGATCGCGGGGGGGCATCCTACGAGCAGTACTTC. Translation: CASSQDRGGASYEQYF.

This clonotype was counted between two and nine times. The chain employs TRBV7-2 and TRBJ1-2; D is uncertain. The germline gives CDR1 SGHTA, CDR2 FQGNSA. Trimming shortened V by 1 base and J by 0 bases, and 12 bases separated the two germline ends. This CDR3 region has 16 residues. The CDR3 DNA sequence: TGTGCCAGCAGCTTAGTAGGGCGGTCCTCTAACTATGGCTACACCTTC. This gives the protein CASSLVGRSSNYGYTF.

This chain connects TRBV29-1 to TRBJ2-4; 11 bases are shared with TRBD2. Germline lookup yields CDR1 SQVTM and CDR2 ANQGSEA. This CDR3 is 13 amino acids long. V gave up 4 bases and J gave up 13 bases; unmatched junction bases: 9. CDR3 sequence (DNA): TGCAGCGTTGTCACTAGCGGGGGTGGTGAGCAGTACTTC. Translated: CSVVTSGGGEQYF. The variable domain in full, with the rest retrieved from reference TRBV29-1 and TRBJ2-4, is SAVISQKPSRDICQRGTSLTIQCQVDSQVTMMFWYRQQPGQSLTLIATANQGSEATYESGFVIDKFPISRPNLTFSTLTVSNMSPEDSSIYLCSVVTSGGGEQYFGAGTRLSVL.

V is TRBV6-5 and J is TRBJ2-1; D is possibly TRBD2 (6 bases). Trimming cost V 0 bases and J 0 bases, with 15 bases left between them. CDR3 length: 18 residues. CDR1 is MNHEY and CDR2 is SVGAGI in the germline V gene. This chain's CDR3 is CASSYSKGLSSSYNEQFF. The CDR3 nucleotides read TGTGCCAGCAGTTACTCAAAGGGACTCTCGAGCTCCTACAATGAGCAGTTCTTC.

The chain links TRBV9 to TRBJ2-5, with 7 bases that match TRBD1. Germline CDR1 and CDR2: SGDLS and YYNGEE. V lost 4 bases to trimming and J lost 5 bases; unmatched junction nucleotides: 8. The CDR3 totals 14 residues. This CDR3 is CASSRTTGSETQYF. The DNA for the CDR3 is TGTGCCAGCAGCCGAACGACAGGGAGTGAGACCCAGTACTTC. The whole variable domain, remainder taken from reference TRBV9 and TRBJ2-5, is DSGVTQTPKHLITATGQRVTLRCSPRSGDLSVYWYQQSLDQGLQFLIQYYNGEERAKGNILERFSAQQFPDLHSELNLSSLELGDSALYFCASSRTTGSETQYFGPGTRLLVL.

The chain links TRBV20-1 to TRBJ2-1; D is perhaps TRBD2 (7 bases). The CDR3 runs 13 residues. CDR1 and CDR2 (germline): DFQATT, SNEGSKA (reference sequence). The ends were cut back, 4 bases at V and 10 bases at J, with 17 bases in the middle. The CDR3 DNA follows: TGCAGTGCTAAAAGGGGGGGTTCGTTGGAGCAGTTCTTC. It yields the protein CSAKRGGSLEQFF.

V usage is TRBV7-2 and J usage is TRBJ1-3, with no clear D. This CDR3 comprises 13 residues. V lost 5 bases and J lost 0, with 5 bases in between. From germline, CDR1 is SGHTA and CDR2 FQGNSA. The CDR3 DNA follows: TGTGCCAGCAGCCAGGACTCTGGAAACACCATATATTTT. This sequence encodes CASSQDSGNTIYF.

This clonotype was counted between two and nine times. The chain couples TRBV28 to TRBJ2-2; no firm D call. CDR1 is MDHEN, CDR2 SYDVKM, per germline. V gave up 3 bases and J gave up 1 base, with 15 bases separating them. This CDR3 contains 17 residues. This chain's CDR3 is CASSFNVPTVNTGELFF. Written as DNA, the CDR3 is TGTGCCAGCAGTTTTAACGTACCCACAGTGAACACCGGGGAGCTGTTTTTT.

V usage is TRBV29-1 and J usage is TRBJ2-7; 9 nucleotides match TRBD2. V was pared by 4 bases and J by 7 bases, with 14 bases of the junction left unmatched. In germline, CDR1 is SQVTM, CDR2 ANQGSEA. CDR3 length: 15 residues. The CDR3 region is CSVAALAGYYNEQYF. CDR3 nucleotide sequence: TGCAGCGTTGCGGCTCTAGCGGGGTACTACAATGAGCAGTACTTC.

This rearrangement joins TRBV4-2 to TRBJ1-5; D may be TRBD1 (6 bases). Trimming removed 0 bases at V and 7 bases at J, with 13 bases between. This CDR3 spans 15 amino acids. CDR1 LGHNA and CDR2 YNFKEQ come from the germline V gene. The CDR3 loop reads CASSQDSQGVQPQHF. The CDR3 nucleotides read TGTGCCAGCAGCCAAGATTCACAGGGTGTGCAGCCCCAGCATTTT.

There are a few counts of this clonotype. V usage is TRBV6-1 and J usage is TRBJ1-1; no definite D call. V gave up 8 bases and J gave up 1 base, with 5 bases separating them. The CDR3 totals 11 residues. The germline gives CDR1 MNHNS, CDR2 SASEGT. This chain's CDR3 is CASAENTEAFF. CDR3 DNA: TGTGCCAGCGCAGAGAACACTGAAGCTTTCTTT.

For the CDR3, the DNA is TGTGCCAGCAGTTTCGGGCGGGGCCTGGACTATGGCTACACCTTC. This sequence encodes CASSFGRGLDYGYTF. This chain uses TRBV12-3 or TRBV12-4 with TRBJ1-2, with D tentatively TRBD1 (5 bases). Trimming took off 3 bases at V and 3 bases at J, with 14 bases between the two ends. The CDR3 covers 15 residues.

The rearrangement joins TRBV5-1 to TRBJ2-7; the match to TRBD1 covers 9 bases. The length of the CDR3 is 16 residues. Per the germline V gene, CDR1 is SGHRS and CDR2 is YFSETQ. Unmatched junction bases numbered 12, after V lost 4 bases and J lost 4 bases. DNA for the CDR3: TGCGCCAGCAGCGTCCGTCCGGGACAGGGAACTTACGAGCAGTACTTC. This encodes CASSVRPGQGTYEQYF.

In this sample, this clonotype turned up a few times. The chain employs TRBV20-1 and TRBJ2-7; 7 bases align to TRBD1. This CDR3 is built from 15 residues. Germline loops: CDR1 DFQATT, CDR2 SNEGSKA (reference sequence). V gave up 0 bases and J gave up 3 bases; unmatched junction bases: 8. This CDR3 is CSARDLLTGLYEQYF. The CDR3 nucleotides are TGCAGTGCTAGAGATCTCCTGACAGGGCTCTACGAGCAGTACTTC.

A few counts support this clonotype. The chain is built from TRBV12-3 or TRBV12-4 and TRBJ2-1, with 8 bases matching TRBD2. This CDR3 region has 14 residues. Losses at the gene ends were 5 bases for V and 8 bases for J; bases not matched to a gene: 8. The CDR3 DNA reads TGTGCCAGCAGTCGGATCGGGGGGGGACATGAGCAGTTCTTC. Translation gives CASSRIGGGHEQFF.

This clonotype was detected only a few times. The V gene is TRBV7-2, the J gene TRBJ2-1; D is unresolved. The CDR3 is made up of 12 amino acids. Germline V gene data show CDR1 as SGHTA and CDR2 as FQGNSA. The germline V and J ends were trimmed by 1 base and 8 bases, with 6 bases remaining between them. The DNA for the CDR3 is TGTGCCAGCAGCTTAGGTCTGTATGAGCAGTTCTTC. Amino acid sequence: CASSLGLYEQFF.

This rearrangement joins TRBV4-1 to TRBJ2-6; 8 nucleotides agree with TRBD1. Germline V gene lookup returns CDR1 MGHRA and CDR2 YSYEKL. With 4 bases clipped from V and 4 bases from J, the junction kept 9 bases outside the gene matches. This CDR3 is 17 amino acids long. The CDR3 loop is CASSRGQGPGGANVLTF. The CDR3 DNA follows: TGCGCCAGCAGCCGCGGACAGGGACCAGGGGGGGCCAACGTCCTGACTTTC.

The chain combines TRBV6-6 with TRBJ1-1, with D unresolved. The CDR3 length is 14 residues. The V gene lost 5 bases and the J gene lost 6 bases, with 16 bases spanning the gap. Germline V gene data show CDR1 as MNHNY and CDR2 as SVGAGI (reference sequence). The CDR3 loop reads CASSQVSPRAEAFF. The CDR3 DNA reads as TGTGCCAGCAGTCAGGTGTCCCCCAGAGCTGAAGCTTTCTTT.

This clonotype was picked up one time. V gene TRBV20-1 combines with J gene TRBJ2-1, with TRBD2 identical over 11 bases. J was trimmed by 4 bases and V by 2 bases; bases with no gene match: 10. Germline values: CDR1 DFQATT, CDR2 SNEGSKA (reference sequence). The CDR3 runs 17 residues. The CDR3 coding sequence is TGCAGTGCTAGAACTAGCGGGGGCGCACAGGGGTACAATGAGCAGTTCTTC. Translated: CSARTSGGAQGYNEQFF.

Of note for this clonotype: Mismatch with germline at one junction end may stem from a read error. CDR3 DNA: TGCGGTGCTAGAGATCGGGTGCCGACCATGAACACTGAAGCTTTCTTT. Translation: CGARDRVPTMNTEAFF. The chain carries TRBV20-1 and TRBJ1-1; D is unresolved. The CDR3 spans 16 residues. Germline CDR1 reads DFQATT; CDR2 reads SNEGSKA (reference sequence).